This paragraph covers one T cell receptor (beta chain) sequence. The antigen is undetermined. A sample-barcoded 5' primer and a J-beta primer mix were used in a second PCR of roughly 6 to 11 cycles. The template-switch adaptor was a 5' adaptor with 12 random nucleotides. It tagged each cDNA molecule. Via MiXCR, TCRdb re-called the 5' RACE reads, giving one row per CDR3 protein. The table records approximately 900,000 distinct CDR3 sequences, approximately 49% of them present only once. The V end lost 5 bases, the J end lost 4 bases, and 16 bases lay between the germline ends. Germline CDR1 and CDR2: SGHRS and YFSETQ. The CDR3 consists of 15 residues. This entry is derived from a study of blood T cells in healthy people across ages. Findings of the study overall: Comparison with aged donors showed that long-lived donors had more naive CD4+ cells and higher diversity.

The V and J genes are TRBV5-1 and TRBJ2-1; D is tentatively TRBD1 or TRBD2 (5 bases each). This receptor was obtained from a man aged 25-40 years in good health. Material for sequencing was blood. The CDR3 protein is CASSGRDGAYNEQFF. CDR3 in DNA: TGCGCCAGCAGTGGCCGGGACGGGGCATACAATGAGCAGTTCTTC.